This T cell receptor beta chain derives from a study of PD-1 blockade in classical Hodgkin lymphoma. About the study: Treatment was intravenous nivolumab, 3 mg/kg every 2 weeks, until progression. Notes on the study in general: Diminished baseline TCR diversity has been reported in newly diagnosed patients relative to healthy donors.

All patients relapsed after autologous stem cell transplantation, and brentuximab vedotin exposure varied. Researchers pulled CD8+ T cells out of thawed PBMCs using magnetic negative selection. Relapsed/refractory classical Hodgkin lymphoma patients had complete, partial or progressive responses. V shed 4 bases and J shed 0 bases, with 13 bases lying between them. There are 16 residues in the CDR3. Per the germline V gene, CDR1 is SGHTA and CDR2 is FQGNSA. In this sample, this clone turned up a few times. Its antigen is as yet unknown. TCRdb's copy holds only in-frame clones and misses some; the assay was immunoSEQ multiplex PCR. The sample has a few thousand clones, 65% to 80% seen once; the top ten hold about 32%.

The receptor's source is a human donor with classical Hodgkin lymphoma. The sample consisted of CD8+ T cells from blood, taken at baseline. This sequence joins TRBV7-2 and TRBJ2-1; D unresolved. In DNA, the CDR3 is TGTGCCAGCAGCTCTTCGGTATCCTACTCCTACAATGAGCAGTTCTTC. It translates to CASSSSVSYSYNEQFF.